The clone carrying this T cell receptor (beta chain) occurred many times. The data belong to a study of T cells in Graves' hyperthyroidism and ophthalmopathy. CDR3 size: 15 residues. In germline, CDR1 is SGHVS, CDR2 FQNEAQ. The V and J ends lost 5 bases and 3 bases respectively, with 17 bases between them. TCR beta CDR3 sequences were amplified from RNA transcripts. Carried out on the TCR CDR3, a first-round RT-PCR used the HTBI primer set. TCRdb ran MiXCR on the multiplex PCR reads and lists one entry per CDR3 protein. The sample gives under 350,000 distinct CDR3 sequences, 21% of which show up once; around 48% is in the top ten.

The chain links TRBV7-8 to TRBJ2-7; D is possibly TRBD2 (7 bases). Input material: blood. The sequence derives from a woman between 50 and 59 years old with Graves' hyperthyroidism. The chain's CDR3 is CASSPARGRRYEQYF. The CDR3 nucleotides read TGTGCCAGCAGCCCAGCGCGGGGGCGCCGCTACGAGCAGTACTTC.